The next 30 T cell receptor beta chains were all read from a single sample in a study of control samples from healthy donors and cancer patients. Sequencing was performed with immunoSEQ multiplex PCR; in TCRdb, only in-frame clones are kept and a portion is missing. The table shows tens of thousands of clones, with about 87% occurring only once. Sequencing was done on a sample of PBMCs. The source is a woman in her fifties or sixties with head and neck cancer.

Points on this clone: The same CDR3 can be traced to other DNA sequences in this sample. V is TRBV4-1 and J is TRBJ2-2; 14 nucleotides match TRBD2. V lost 1 base, J lost 5 bases, and 6 bases stayed unmatched. The germline CDR1 and CDR2 sequences are MGHRA and YSYEKL. This CDR3 is 18 amino acids long. CDR3 DNA sequence: TGCGCCAGCAGCCAAGGGGGACTAGCGGGAGTGGGGACCGGGGAGCTGTTTTTT. Amino acid sequence: CASSQGGLAGVGTGELFF.

This chain links TRBV5-1 with TRBJ2-1; the D gene is possibly TRBD2 (6 bases). This CDR3 spans 15 amino acids. The V end lost 4 bases, the J end lost 7 bases, and 18 bases lay between the germline ends. Germline CDR1 and CDR2: SGHRS and YFSETQ. Here the CDR3 DNA reads TGCGCCAGCAGCGAGACTAGAGGAGCTGGAAATGAGCAGTTCTTC. It encodes CASSETRGAGNEQFF. The full variable domain, rest sourced from reference TRBV5-1 and TRBJ2-1, is KAGVTQTPRYLIKTRGQQVTLSCSPISGHRSVSWYQQTPGQGLQFLFEYFSETQRNKGNFPGRFSGRQFSNSRSEMNVSTLELGDSALYLCASSETRGAGNEQFFGPGTRLTVL.

This clone showed up just once. The rearrangement links TRBV4-1 to TRBJ2-7; no definite D call. The CDR3 extends over 13 amino acids. Germline CDR1 reads MGHRA; CDR2 reads YSYEKL. The V end was cut by 4 bases, the J end by 6 bases, with 13 bases between. The CDR3 here is CASSLPSGGEQYF. CDR3 nucleotides: TGCGCCAGCAGCCTTCCCTCAGGTGGCGAGCAGTACTTC.

J is TRBJ1-1 and V is TRBV3-1 (or the pseudogene TRBV3-2); D is unresolved. Germline CDR1 and CDR2: LGHDT and YNNKEL (reference sequence). The CDR3 consists of 13 residues. Between the trimmed V and J ends, which lost 3 bases and 1 base, there was a span of 6 bases. The CDR3 loop reads CASSQASNTEAFF. In DNA, the CDR3 is TGTGCCAGCAGCCAGGCCTCGAACACTGAAGCTTTCTTT.

This chain uses TRBV30 with TRBJ1-1; 8 nucleotides agree with TRBD1. V dropped 4 bases and J dropped 0; count of bases not matched to a gene: 4. CDR3 size: 14 residues. Germline CDR1 reads GTSNPN; CDR2 reads SVGIG (reference sequence). Written as DNA, the CDR3 is TGTGCCTGGACCGGGACAGGCCTGAACACTGAAGCTTTCTTT. Protein sequence: CAWTGTGLNTEAFF.

The rearrangement uses TRBV12-3 or TRBV12-4 and TRBJ1-1; D gene ambiguous. CDR3 size: 13 residues. The V and J ends lost 3 bases and 2 bases respectively, with 7 bases between them. CDR3 nucleotides: TGTGCCAGCAGTTTGAATGGTAACACTGAAGCTTTCTTT. It encodes CASSLNGNTEAFF.

The chain combines TRBV7-3 with TRBJ2-1; D not certain. V was clipped by 5 bases and J by 0 bases, with 11 bases between them. CDR1 and CDR2 (germline): SGHTA, FQGTGA. CDR3 size: 15 residues. In nucleotides, the CDR3 is TGTGCCAGCAGCCCAGGCCACAGCTCCTACAATGAGCAGTTCTTC. Amino acid sequence: CASSPGHSSYNEQFF. Looking up the rest from reference TRBV7-3 and TRBJ2-1 gives the full variable domain: GAGVSQTPSNKVTEKGKYVELRCDPISGHTALYWYRQSLGQGPEFLIYFQGTGAADDSGLPNDRFFAVRPEGSVSTLKIQRTERGDSAVYLCASSPGHSSYNEQFFGPGTRLTVL.

V gene TRBV28 combines with J gene TRBJ2-1; 7 nucleotides line up with TRBD2. From germline, CDR1 is MDHEN and CDR2 SYDVKM. V lost 4 bases, J lost 0 bases, and 3 bases stayed unmatched. The CDR3 extends over 15 amino acids. CDR3 protein: CASSSTSPSYNEQFF. DNA of the CDR3: TGTGCCAGCAGTTCGACTAGCCCCTCCTACAATGAGCAGTTCTTC.

This clone came up a few times. The chain joins TRBV30 to TRBJ2-7; D remains ambiguous. CDR3 length equals 13 residues. CDR1 is GTSNPN and CDR2 is SVGIG in the germline V gene (reference sequence). Trimming removed 0 bases from V and 1 base from J, with 7 bases in between. The CDR3 is CAWSVRRSYEQYF. As DNA, the CDR3 is TGTGCCTGGAGTGTACGGCGGTCCTACGAGCAGTACTTC.

The chain links TRBV6-9 to TRBJ2-3; weak D call: TRBD1 (5 bases). There are 13 residues in the CDR3. Germline loops: CDR1 MNHGY, CDR2 SVAAGI. V was clipped by 6 bases and J by 11 bases, with 18 bases between them. The chain's CDR3 is CASRINRGIGQYF. The CDR3 nucleotides read TGTGCCAGCAGGATCAATAGGGGTATCGGGCAGTATTTT.

V is TRBV5-1 and J is TRBJ2-7; the D is unclear. From germline, CDR1 is SGHRS and CDR2 YFSETQ. Trimming stripped 0 bases from V and 6 bases from J, with 13 bases between. This CDR3 is 14 amino acids long. The CDR3, as DNA: TGCGCCAGCAGCTTGGCCCTTGTTGGCGGCGAGCAGTACTTC. As protein: CASSLALVGGEQYF.

The chain joins TRBV7-2 to TRBJ2-1; TRBD2 matches 14 bases. The germline V gene has CDR1 SGHTA and CDR2 FQGNSA. The CDR3 spans 17 residues. J was trimmed by 9 bases and V by 1 base; bases with no gene match: 8. CDR3: CASSLVGLAGALGEQFF. The CDR3 DNA reads TGTGCCAGCAGCTTAGTGGGACTAGCGGGAGCCCTGGGTGAGCAGTTCTTC.

V and J are TRBV30 and TRBJ2-7; D may be TRBD1 (6 bases). The CDR3 is made up of 14 amino acids. V gave up 3 bases and J gave up 1 base, with 13 bases separating them. Germline CDR1 GTSNPN, CDR2 SVGIG (reference sequence). The CDR3 nucleotides are TGTGCCTGGAGCCAGGGGTTTATTTCCTACGAGCAGTACTTC. Its translation is CAWSQGFISYEQYF.

The chain joins TRBV27 to TRBJ1-3; a weak D match, TRBD1 (5 bases). Germline CDR1 is MNHEY and CDR2 is SMNVEV (reference sequence). This CDR3 has 13 residues. The V and J ends lost 3 bases and 8 bases respectively, with 11 bases between them. In DNA form, the CDR3 reads TGTGCCAGCAGTTTGTCGGGGGTCGACACCATATATTTT. Encoded protein: CASSLSGVDTIYF.

This clone was seen once. The chain uses TRBV5-1 and TRBJ1-4; no firm D call. There are 14 residues in the CDR3. Germline values: CDR1 SGHRS, CDR2 YFSETQ. The V and J ends lost 3 bases and 8 bases respectively, with 14 bases between them. CDR3 sequence: CASSWGPGGEKLFF. DNA of the CDR3: TGCGCCAGCAGCTGGGGTCCGGGAGGGGAAAAACTGTTTTTT.

The chain employs TRBV11-1 and TRBJ2-5; TRBD2 is a possible D gene (6 bases). The germline CDR1 and CDR2 sequences are SGHAT and FQDESV (reference sequence). This CDR3 has 16 residues. Between the trimmed V and J ends, which lost 5 bases and 5 bases, there was a span of 21 bases. The chain's CDR3 is CASSPGGGGNGETQYF. Written as DNA, the CDR3 is TGTGCCAGCAGCCCCGGTGGCGGCGGGAACGGGGAGACCCAGTACTTC.

This CDR3 reads CAWNQGGALESPLHF. DNA for the CDR3: TGTGCCTGGAACCAAGGGGGCGCCCTAGAATCACCCCTCCACTTT. The V and J genes are TRBV30 and TRBJ1-6, with TRBD1 matching 7 bases. The CDR3 runs to 15 residues. V was clipped by 4 bases and J by 10 bases; unmatched bases: 13. Per the germline V gene, CDR1 is GTSNPN and CDR2 is SVGIG (reference sequence).

The chain links TRBV7-2 to TRBJ2-7, with D unclear. The V end was cut by 4 bases, the J end by 4 bases, with 11 bases between. The germline gives CDR1 SGHTA, CDR2 FQGNSA. The CDR3 has 13 residues. The CDR3: CASSSPNLYEQYF. DNA for the CDR3: TGTGCCAGCAGCTCCCCCAATTTATACGAGCAGTACTTC.

The chain employs TRBV5-4 and TRBJ2-4; TRBD1 agrees at 9 bases. Germline values: CDR1 SGHNT, CDR2 YYREEE (reference sequence). The length of the CDR3 is 16 residues. V gave up 3 bases and J gave up 7 bases; unmatched junction bases: 11. The CDR3 loop is CASSSWSGTGSNIQYF. The CDR3 DNA sequence: TGTGCCAGCAGCTCCTGGTCCGGGACAGGGAGCAACATTCAGTACTTC.

The rearrangement joins TRBV5-1 to TRBJ1-4; D gene ambiguous. Per the germline V gene, CDR1 is SGHRS and CDR2 is YFSETQ. V was clipped by 0 bases and J by 2 bases, with 8 bases between them. CDR3 size: 15 residues. The CDR3 sequence: CASSLAGGTNEKLFF. The CDR3 DNA is TGCGCCAGCAGCTTGGCAGGAGGCACTAATGAAAAACTGTTTTTT.

The chain has TRBV5-4 and TRBJ2-3, with TRBD1 matching over 7 bases. The germline CDR1 and CDR2 sequences are SGHNT and YYREEE (reference sequence). Trimming at V came to 4 bases and at J to 6 bases, leaving 2 bases not matched to a gene. This CDR3 comprises 12 residues. CDR3 loop: CASSPTGDTQYF. The CDR3 coding sequence is TGTGCCAGCAGCCCGACAGGGGATACGCAGTATTTT.

The chain has TRBV29-1 and TRBJ1-4; D not certain. Germline V gene data show CDR1 as SQVTM and CDR2 as ANQGSEA. Trimming shortened V by 4 bases and J by 2 bases, and 5 bases separated the two germline ends. The CDR3 spans 12 residues. CDR3: CSVVGTNEKLFF. As DNA, the CDR3 is TGCAGCGTTGTGGGGACTAATGAAAAACTGTTTTTT. The whole variable domain, remainder taken from reference TRBV29-1 and TRBJ1-4, is SAVISQKPSRDICQRGTSLTIQCQVDSQVTMMFWYRQQPGQSLTLIATANQGSEATYESGFVIDKFPISRPNLTFSTLTVSNMSPEDSSIYLCSVVGTNEKLFFGSGTQLSVL.

The gene calls are TRBV7-8 and TRBJ2-1; no clear D gene. Germline CDR1 is SGHVS and CDR2 is FQNEAQ. Between the trimmed V and J ends, which lost 0 bases and 9 bases, there was a span of 12 bases. This CDR3 is 14 amino acids long. CDR3 coding DNA: TGTGCCAGCAGCTTAGCCGGCTGGCGTGGTGAGCAGTTCTTC. This translates into CASSLAGWRGEQFF. The full variable domain, with the rest looked up from reference TRBV7-8 and TRBJ2-1, is GAGVSQSPRYKVAKRGQDVALRCDPISGHVSLFWYQQALGQGPEFLTYFQNEAQLDKSGLPSDRFFAERPEGSVSTLKIQRTQQEDSAVYLCASSLAGWRGEQFFGPGTRLTVL.

CDR3 coding DNA: TGCGCCAGCAGCCCGGGCGAGATGGAGACCCAGTACTTC. The encoded protein is CASSPGEMETQYF. The chain uses TRBV5-1 and TRBJ2-5; D unresolved. Germline assignment: CDR1 SGHRS and CDR2 YFSETQ. This CDR3 comprises 13 residues. With 4 bases removed from V and 5 bases from J, the gap between germline ends came to 12 bases.

The genes are TRBV5-1 and TRBJ2-1; D gene ambiguous. The CDR3 is made up of 14 amino acids. V shed 2 bases and J shed 6 bases, with 12 bases lying between them. Germline CDR1 SGHRS, CDR2 YFSETQ. The CDR3 sequence: CASSLIRAANEQFF. In DNA form, the CDR3 reads TGCGCCAGCAGCTTAATAAGGGCGGCCAATGAGCAGTTCTTC.

This chain uses TRBV29-1 with TRBJ2-1; no reliable D call. The CDR3 has 10 residues. From germline, CDR1 is SQVTM and CDR2 ANQGSEA. The ends were cut back, 6 bases at V and 8 bases at J, with 8 bases in the middle. The DNA for the CDR3 is TGCAGCGTCGGACCCGATGAGCAGTTCTTC. This gives the protein CSVGPDEQFF.

V and J are TRBV30 and TRBJ1-2, with 7 bases aligning to TRBD1. From germline, CDR1 is GTSNPN and CDR2 SVGIG (reference sequence). V lost 1 base to trimming and J lost 7 bases; unmatched junction nucleotides: 9. The length of the CDR3 is 14 residues. In DNA form, the CDR3 reads TGTGCCTGGAGTGCACAGGGGCCGTGGAGTGGCTACACCTTC. This gives the protein CAWSAQGPWSGYTF.

This chain joins TRBV27 and TRBJ2-7; TRBD2 agrees at 12 bases. CDR1 and CDR2 (germline): MNHEY, SMNVEV (reference sequence). The V gene end was trimmed by 5 bases and the J gene end by 4 bases; junction bases not matched to a gene: 6. The CDR3 consists of 15 residues. CDR3 DNA sequence: TGTGCCAGCAGTGTATTTGGACTAGCGGGGTACGAGCAGTACTTC. Residues: CASSVFGLAGYEQYF.

The chain is built from TRBV5-8 and TRBJ2-3, with 7 positions matching TRBD2. Unmatched junction bases numbered 7, after V lost 9 bases and J lost 0 bases. CDR3 length: 14 amino acids. CDR1 is SGHTS and CDR2 is YDEGEE in the germline V gene. This chain's CDR3 is CATLGRGSTDTQYF. Written as DNA, the CDR3 is TGTGCCACCTTGGGGAGGGGTAGCACAGATACGCAGTATTTT.

The V gene is TRBV14, the J gene TRBJ2-7, with 9 bases matching TRBD2. With 4 bases clipped from V and 3 bases from J, the junction kept 16 bases outside the gene matches. CDR1 is SGHDN and CDR2 is FVKESK in the germline V gene. This CDR3 comprises 18 residues. CDR3 loop: CASSPWEVAGAEVYEQYF. As DNA, the CDR3 is TGTGCCAGCAGCCCTTGGGAGGTAGCGGGAGCCGAAGTCTACGAGCAGTACTTC.